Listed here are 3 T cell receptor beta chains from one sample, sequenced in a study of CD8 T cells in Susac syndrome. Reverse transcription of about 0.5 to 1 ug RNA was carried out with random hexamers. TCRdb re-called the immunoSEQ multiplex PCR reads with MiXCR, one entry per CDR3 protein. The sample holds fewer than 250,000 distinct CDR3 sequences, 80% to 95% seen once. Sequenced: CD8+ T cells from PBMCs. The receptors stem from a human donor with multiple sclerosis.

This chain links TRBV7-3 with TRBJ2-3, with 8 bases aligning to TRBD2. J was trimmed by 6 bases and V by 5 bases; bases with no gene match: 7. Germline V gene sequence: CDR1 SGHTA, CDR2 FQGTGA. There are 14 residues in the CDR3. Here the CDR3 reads CASSQTGGADTQYF. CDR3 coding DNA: TGTGCCAGCAGCCAAACCGGGGGGGCCGATACGCAGTATTTT.

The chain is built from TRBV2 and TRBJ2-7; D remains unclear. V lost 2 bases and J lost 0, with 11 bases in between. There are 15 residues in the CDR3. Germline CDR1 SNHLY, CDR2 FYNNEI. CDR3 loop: CASSELETDSYEQYF. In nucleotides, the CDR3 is TGTGCCAGCAGTGAACTTGAGACGGACTCCTACGAGCAGTACTTC.

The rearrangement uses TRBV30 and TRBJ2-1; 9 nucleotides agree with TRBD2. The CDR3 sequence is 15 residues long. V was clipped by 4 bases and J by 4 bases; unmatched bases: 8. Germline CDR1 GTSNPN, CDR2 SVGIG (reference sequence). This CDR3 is CAWTLGAGGYNEQFF. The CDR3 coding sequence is TGTGCCTGGACCCTAGGGGCGGGAGGGTACAATGAGCAGTTCTTC. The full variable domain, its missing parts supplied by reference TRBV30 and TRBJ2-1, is SQTIHQWPATLVQPVGSPLSLECTVEGTSNPNLYWYRQAAGRGLQLLFYSVGIGQISSEVPQNLSASRPQDRQFILSSKKLLLSDSGFYLCAWTLGAGGYNEQFFGPGTRLTVL.